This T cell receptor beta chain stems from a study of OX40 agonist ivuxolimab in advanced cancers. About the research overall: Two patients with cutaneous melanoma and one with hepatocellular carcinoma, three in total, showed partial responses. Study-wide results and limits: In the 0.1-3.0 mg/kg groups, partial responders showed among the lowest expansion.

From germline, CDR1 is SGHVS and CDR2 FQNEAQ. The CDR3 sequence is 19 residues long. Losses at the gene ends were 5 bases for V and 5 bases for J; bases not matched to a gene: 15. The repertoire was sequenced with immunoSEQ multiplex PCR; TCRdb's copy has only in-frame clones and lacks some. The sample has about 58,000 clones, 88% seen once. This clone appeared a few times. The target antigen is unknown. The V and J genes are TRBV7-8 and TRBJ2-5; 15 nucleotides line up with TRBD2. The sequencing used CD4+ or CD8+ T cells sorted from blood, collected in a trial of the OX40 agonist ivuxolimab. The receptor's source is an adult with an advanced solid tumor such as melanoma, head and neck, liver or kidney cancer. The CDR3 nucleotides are TGTGCCAGCAGCAACTACGGGACTAGCGGGAGGCGACAGGGGGAGACCCAGTACTTC. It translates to CASSNYGTSGRRQGETQYF. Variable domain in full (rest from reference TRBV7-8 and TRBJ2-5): GAGVSQSPRYKVAKRGQDVALRCDPISGHVSLFWYQQALGQGPEFLTYFQNEAQLDKSGLPSDRFFAERPEGSVSTLKIQRTQQEDSAVYLCASSNYGTSGRRQGETQYFGPGTRLLVL.